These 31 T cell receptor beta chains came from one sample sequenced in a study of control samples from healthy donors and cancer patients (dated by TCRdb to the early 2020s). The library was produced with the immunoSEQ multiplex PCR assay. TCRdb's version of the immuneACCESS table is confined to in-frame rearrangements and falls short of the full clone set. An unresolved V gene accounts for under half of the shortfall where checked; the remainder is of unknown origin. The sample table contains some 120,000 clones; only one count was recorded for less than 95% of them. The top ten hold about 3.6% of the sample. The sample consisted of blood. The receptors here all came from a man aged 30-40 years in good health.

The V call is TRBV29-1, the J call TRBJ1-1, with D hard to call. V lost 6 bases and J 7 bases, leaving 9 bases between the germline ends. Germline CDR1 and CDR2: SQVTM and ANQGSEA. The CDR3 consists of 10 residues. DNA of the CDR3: TGCAGCGTGGTTTCTCTTGAAGCTTTCTTT. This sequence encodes CSVVSLEAFF.

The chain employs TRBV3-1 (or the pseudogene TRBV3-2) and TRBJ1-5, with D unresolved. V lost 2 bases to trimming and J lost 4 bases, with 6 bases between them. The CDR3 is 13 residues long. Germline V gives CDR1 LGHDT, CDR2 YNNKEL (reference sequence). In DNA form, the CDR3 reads TGTGCCAGCAGCCAAAATGGGAATCAGCCCCAGCATTTT. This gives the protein CASSQNGNQPQHF.

This CDR3 reads CASSGSRLAGADTQYF. The DNA for the CDR3 is TGTGCCAGCAGCGGATCCCGACTAGCGGGAGCGGATACGCAGTATTTT. This sequence joins TRBV9 and TRBJ2-3; 12 positions agree with TRBD2. The CDR3 has 16 residues. Trimming at V came to 3 bases and at J to 6 bases, leaving 8 bases not matched to a gene. Germline CDR1 SGDLS, CDR2 YYNGEE.

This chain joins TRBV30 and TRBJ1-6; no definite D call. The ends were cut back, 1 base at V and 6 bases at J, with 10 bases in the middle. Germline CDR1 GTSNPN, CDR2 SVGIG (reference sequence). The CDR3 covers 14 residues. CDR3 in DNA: TGTGCCTGGAGTGCGGGCACAAGTAATTCACCCCTCCACTTT. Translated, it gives CAWSAGTSNSPLHF.

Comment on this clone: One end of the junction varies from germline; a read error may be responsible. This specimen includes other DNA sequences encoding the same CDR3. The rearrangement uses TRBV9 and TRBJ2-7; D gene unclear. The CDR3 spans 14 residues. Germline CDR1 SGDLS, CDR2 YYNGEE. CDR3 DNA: TGCGCCAGCAGCGTAGACTCCAACTCCTACGAGCAGTACTTC. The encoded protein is CASSVDSNSYEQYF.

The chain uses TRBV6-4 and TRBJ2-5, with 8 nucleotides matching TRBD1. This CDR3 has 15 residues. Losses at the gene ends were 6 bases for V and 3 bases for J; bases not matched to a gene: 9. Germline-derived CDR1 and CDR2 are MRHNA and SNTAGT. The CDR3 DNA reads TGTGCCAGCAGCCCCGGGACAGGACATAAAGAGACCCAGTACTTC. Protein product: CASSPGTGHKETQYF.

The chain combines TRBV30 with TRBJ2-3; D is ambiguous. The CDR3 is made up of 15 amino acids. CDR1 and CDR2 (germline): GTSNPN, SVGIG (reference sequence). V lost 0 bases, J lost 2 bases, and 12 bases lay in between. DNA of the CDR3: TGTGCCTGGAGTGTACCCCCCTTACCCACAGATACGCAGTATTTT. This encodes CAWSVPPLPTDTQYF.

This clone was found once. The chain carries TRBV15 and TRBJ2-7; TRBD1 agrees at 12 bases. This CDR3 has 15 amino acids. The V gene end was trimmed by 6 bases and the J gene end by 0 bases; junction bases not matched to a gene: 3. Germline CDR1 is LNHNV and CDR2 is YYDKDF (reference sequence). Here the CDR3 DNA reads TGTGCCACCAGGACGGGACAGGGGGCCTCCTACGAGCAGTACTTC. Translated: CATRTGQGASYEQYF.

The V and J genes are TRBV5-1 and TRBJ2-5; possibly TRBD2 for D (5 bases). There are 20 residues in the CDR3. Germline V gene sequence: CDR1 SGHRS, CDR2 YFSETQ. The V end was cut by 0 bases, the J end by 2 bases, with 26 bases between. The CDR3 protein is CASSLAGFYPLEGGQETQYF. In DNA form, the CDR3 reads TGCGCCAGCAGCTTGGCCGGCTTTTACCCTCTAGAGGGTGGGCAAGAGACCCAGTACTTC.

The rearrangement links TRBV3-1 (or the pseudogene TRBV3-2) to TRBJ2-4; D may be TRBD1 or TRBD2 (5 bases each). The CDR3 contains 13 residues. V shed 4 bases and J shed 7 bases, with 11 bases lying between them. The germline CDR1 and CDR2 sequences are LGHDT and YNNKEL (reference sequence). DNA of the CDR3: TGTGCCAGCAGCCCCCCGGGGACGAACATTCAGTACTTC. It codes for CASSPPGTNIQYF.

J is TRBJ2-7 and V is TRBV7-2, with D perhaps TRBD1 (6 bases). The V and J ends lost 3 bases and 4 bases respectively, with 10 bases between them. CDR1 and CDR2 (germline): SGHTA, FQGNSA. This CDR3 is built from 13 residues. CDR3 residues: CASSFGQLYEQYF. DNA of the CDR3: TGTGCCAGCAGCTTCGGACAGCTATACGAGCAGTACTTC.

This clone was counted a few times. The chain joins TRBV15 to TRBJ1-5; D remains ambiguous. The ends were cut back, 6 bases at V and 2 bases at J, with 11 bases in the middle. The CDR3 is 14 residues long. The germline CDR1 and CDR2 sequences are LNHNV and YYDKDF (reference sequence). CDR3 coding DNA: TGTGCCACCAGTGGCACAATCGGCAATCAGCCCCAGCATTTT. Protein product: CATSGTIGNQPQHF.

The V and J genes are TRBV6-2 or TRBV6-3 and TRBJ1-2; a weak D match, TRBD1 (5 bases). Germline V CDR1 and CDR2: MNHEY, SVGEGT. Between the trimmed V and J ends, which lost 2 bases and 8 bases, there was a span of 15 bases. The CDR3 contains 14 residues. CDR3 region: CASSYGRQGGGYTF. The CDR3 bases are TGTGCCAGCAGTTACGGAAGGCAGGGAGGAGGCTACACCTTC.

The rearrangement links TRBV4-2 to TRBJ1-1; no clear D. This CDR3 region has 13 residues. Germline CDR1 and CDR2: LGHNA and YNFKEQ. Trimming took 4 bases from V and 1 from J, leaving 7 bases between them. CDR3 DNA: TGTGCCAGCAGCCCTTTACGGAACACTGAAGCTTTCTTT. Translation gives CASSPLRNTEAFF.

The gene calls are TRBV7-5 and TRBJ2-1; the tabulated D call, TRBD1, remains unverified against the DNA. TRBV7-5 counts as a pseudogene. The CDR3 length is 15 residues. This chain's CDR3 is CVRSYDRGPYNEQFF. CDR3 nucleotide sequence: TGTGTCAGAAGCTACGACAGGGGGCCCTACAATGAGCAGTTCTTC.

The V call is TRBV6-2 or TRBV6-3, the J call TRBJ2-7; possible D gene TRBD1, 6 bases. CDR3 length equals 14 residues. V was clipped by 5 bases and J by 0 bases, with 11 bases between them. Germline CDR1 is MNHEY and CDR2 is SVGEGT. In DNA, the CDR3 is TGTGCCAGCAGTCGACAGGCCCCCTCCTACGAGCAGTACTTC. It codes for CASSRQAPSYEQYF.

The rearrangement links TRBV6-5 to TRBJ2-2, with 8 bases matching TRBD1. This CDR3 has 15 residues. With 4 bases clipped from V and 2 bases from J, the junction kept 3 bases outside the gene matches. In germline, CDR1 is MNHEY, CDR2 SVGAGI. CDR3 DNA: TGTGCCAGCAGTTCCGGGACAGGAAACACCGGGGAGCTGTTTTTT. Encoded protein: CASSSGTGNTGELFF.

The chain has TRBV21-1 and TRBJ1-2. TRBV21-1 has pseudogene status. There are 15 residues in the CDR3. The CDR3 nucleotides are TGTGCCAGCAGCAAAGCGCCCGCGGTGAACTATGGCTACACCTTC. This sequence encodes CASSKAPAVNYGYTF.

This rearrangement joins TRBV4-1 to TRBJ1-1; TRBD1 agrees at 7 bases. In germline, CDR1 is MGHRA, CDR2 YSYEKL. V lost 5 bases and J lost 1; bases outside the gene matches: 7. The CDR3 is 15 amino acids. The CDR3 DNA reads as TGCGCCAGCAGCTACGACAGGGCGGGGAACACTGAAGCTTTCTTT. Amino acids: CASSYDRAGNTEAFF.

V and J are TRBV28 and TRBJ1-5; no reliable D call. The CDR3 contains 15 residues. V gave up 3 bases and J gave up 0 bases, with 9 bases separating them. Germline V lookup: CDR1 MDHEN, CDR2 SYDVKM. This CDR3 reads CASSFAGNSNQPQHF. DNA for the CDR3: TGTGCCAGCAGTTTCGCCGGTAATAGCAATCAGCCCCAGCATTTT.

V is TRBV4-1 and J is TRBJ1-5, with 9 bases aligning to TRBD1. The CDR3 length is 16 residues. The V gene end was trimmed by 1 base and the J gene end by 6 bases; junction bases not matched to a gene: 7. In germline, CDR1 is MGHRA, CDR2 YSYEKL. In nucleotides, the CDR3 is TGCGCCAGCAGCCAAGGTTTGCGGACAGGGGTTCAGCCCCAGCATTTT. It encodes CASSQGLRTGVQPQHF.

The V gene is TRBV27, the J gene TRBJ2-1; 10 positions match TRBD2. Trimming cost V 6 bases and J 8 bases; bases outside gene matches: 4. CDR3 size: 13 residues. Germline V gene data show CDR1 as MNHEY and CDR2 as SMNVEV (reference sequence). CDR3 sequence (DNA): TGTGCCAGCAGACCCGGGACTAGCGATGAGCAGTTCTTC. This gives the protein CASRPGTSDEQFF.

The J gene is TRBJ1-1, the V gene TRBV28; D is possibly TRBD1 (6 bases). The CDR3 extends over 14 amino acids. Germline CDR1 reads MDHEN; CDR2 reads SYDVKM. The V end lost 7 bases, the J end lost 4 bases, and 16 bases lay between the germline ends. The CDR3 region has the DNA TGTGCCAGCAAGATCGCAGGGGCGCGCACTGAAGCTTTCTTT. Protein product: CASKIAGARTEAFF.

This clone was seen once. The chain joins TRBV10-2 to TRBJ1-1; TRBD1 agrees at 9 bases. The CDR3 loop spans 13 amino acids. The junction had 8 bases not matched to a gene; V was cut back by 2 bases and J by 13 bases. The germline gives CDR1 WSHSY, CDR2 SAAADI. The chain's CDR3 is CASSEGQGIDGFF. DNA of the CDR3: TGCGCCAGCAGTGAGGGACAGGGGATAGACGGTTTCTTT.

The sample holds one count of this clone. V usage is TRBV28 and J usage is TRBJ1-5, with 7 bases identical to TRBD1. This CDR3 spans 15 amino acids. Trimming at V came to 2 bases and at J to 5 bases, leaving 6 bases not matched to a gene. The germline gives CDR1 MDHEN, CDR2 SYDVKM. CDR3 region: CASSLRIGGHQPQHF. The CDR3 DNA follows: TGTGCCAGCAGTTTAAGGATAGGGGGCCATCAGCCCCAGCATTTT.

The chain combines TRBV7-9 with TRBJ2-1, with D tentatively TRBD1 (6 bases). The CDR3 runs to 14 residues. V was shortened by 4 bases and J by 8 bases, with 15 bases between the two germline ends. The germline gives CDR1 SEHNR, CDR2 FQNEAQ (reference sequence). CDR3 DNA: TGTGCCAGCAGCTCCGGACAGTGGGGGCATGAGCAGTTCTTC. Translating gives CASSSGQWGHEQFF.

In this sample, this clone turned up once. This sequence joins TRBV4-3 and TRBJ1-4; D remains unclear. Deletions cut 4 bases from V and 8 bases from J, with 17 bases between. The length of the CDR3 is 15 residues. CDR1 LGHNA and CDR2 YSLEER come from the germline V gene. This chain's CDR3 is CASSPQLTGREKLFF. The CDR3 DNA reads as TGCGCCAGCAGCCCCCAACTAACGGGGAGGGAAAAACTGTTTTTT.

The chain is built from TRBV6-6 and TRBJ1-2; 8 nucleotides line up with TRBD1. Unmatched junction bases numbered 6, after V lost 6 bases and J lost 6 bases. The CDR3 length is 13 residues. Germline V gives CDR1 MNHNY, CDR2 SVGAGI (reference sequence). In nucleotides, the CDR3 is TGTGCCAGCAGAACAGGGGGTCGCGATGGCTACACCTTC. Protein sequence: CASRTGGRDGYTF.

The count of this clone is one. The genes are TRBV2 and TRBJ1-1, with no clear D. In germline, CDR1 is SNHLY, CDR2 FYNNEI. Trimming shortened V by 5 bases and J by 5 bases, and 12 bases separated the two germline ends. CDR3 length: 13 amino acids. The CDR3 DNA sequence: TGTGCCAGCAGTTATCATTATGAGACTGAAGCTTTCTTT. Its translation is CASSYHYETEAFF.

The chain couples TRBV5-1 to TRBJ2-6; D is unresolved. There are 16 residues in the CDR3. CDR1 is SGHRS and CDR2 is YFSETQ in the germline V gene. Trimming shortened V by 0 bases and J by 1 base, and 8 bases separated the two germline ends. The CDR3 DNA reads TGCGCCAGCAGCTTGGCCACGACGTCTGGGGCCAACGTCCTGACTTTC. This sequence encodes CASSLATTSGANVLTF. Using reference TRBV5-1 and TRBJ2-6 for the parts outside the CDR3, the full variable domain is KAGVTQTPRYLIKTRGQQVTLSCSPISGHRSVSWYQQTPGQGLQFLFEYFSETQRNKGNFPGRFSGRQFSNSRSEMNVSTLELGDSALYLCASSLATTSGANVLTFGAGSRLTVL.

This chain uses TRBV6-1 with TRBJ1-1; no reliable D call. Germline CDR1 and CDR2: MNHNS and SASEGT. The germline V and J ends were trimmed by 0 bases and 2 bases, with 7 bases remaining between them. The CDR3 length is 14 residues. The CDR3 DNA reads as TGTGCCAGCAGTGAAGCGCATATAAACACTGAAGCTTTCTTT. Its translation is CASSEAHINTEAFF.